Presented here are 20 T cell receptor beta chains from one specimen sequenced in a study of cytomegalovirus exposure and HLA in healthy donors. PCR was performed using 60 Vbeta and 13 Jbeta primers. This table comes from immunoSEQ multiplex PCR, and its TCRdb copy is limited to in-frame clones, with some not included. The table lists 150,000 or so clones, over 75% of them singletons. Sequencing input: PBMCs. The receptors stem from a man aged 40-49 years in good health and CMV-seropositive.

This clone was seen once. The chain recombines TRBV6-1 with TRBJ2-7, with a possible D match to TRBD1 (6 bases). From germline, CDR1 is MNHNS and CDR2 SASEGT. Between the trimmed V and J ends, which lost 6 bases and 6 bases, there was a span of 18 bases. The CDR3 length is 14 residues. The CDR3 DNA reads as TGTGCCAGCAGCAAACAGGGAAGTAGGGTCGAGCAGTACTTC. This codes for CASSKQGSRVEQYF.

V is TRBV5-1 and J is TRBJ2-1; 13 bases fit TRBD2. The V gene end was trimmed by 4 bases and the J gene end by 7 bases; junction bases not matched to a gene: 11. Germline V CDR1 and CDR2: SGHRS, YFSETQ. The length of the CDR3 is 17 residues. CDR3 loop: CASSTPPGTSGVNEQFF. In DNA, the CDR3 is TGCGCCAGCAGCACGCCCCCCGGGACTAGCGGGGTAAATGAGCAGTTCTTC.

The V gene is TRBV11-2, the J gene TRBJ2-2; no clear D. With 0 bases removed from V and 4 bases from J, the gap between germline ends came to 3 bases. CDR3 length equals 13 residues. CDR1 is SGHAT and CDR2 is FQNNGV in the germline V gene. CDR3 sequence: CASSLDSTGELFF. The CDR3 DNA reads TGTGCCAGCAGCTTAGATAGCACCGGGGAGCTGTTTTTT.

As concerns this clone: The conserved final phenylalanine or tryptophan is absent from the CDR3, which likely points to a read error. The V gene is TRBV7-9, the J gene TRBJ1-1; 7 bases are shared with TRBD1. The CDR3 runs to 15 residues. The V gene end was trimmed by 1 base and the J gene end by 5 bases; junction bases not matched to a gene: 7. The germline V gene encodes CDR1 SEHNR and CDR2 FQNEAQ (reference sequence). CDR3 DNA: TGTGCCAGCAGCTTAGAGGCAGGGGGGCCAACTGAAGCTTTCCTT. It encodes CASSLEAGGPTEAFL.

The rearrangement joins TRBV2 to TRBJ1-5; D perhaps matches TRBD1 (6 bases). The CDR3 consists of 15 residues. Germline loops: CDR1 SNHLY, CDR2 FYNNEI. V was shortened by 6 bases and J by 4 bases, with 16 bases between the two germline ends. The CDR3 reads CASSYSGGRNQPQHF. The CDR3 nucleotides are TGTGCCAGCAGCTATTCTGGGGGCCGGAATCAGCCCCAGCATTTT.

The chain employs TRBV11-3 and TRBJ2-1, with 7 nucleotides matching TRBD2. The CDR3 spans 16 residues. Germline V gene lookup returns CDR1 SGHNT and CDR2 YENEEA. Trimming at V came to 5 bases and at J to 0 bases, leaving 7 bases not matched to a gene. The DNA of the CDR3 is TGTGCCAGCAGCCCCCGAGGCGGGAGCTCCTACAATGAGCAGTTCTTC. It translates to CASSPRGGSSYNEQFF.

The genes are TRBV11-3 and TRBJ1-1; D remains ambiguous. V lost 0 bases and J lost 1, with 3 bases in between. Germline V CDR1 and CDR2: SGHNT, YENEEA. The CDR3 loop spans 13 amino acids. CDR3 protein: CASSLEANTEAFF. The CDR3 DNA follows: TGTGCCAGCAGCTTAGAAGCGAACACTGAAGCTTTCTTT.

This sequence joins TRBV2 and TRBJ1-1; 9 bases map to TRBD1. V lost 3 bases, J lost 5 bases, and 7 bases stayed unmatched. The CDR3 length is 15 residues. Germline values: CDR1 SNHLY, CDR2 FYNNEI. The CDR3 sequence: CASSDPNRGLTEAFF. CDR3 bases: TGTGCCAGCAGTGACCCTAACAGGGGGCTTACTGAAGCTTTCTTT.

As concerns this clone: Germline is not matched at one junction end, which may reflect a read error. This chain connects TRBV4-2 to TRBJ2-6, with 11 positions matching TRBD1. The germline gives CDR1 LGHNA, CDR2 YNFKEQ. The CDR3 length is 17 residues. The CDR3 DNA reads TGTGCCAGCCGGACAGGGGGCGGTTCGACTGGGGCCAACGGCCTGACTTTC. Translating gives CASRTGGGSTGANGLTF.

This clone was found a few times. J is TRBJ2-4 and V is TRBV7-8; TRBD1 matches 8 bases. Germline loops: CDR1 SGHVS, CDR2 FQNEAQ. CDR3 length equals 15 residues. The J segment lost 0 bases and the V segment lost 4 bases, leaving 2 bases of the junction unmatched. This chain's CDR3 is CASSSGQGAKNIQYF. DNA of the CDR3: TGTGCCAGCAGCTCTGGACAGGGAGCCAAAAACATTCAGTACTTC.

V and J are TRBV13 and TRBJ2-3; 8 positions match TRBD1. Germline V gene lookup returns CDR1 PRHDT and CDR2 FYEKMQ (reference sequence). V dropped 6 bases and J dropped 4; count of bases not matched to a gene: 12. This CDR3 spans 16 amino acids. The DNA for the CDR3 is TGTGCCAGCAGTCAACGGACAGGGAGGAAAGCAGATACGCAGTATTTT. Its protein is CASSQRTGRKADTQYF.

On this clone: The sample has other DNA sequences that encode this CDR3 too. The chain recombines TRBV27 with TRBJ2-3; TRBD1 matches 7 bases. This CDR3 spans 14 amino acids. V shed 5 bases, J shed 2 bases, and the junction held 4 bases outside the gene matches. Germline-derived CDR1 and CDR2 are MNHEY and SMNVEV (reference sequence). In DNA, the CDR3 is TGTGCCAGCAGTCCGGGACAGAACACAGATACGCAGTATTTT. Protein sequence: CASSPGQNTDTQYF.

The chain recombines TRBV18 with TRBJ2-3, with D uncertain. Trimming pared 3 bases from V and 6 bases from J, leaving 13 bases between. The germline CDR1 and CDR2 sequences are KGHSH and LQKENI. This CDR3 is 14 amino acids long. Written as DNA, the CDR3 is TGTGCCAGCTCACCTCCTAGTAATCGGGATACGCAGTATTTT. Encoded protein: CASSPPSNRDTQYF.

This chain connects TRBV2 to TRBJ2-5, with 10 bases lining up with TRBD2. With V trimmed by 4 bases and J by 4 bases, 3 bases remained unmatched. This CDR3 comprises 14 residues. Germline V lookup: CDR1 SNHLY, CDR2 FYNNEI. This CDR3 reads CASSVLAGRETQYF. CDR3 nucleotides: TGTGCCAGCAGTGTACTAGCGGGGAGAGAGACCCAGTACTTC.

The sample holds a few counts of this clone. This chain connects TRBV2 to TRBJ2-7, with D tentatively TRBD1 (6 bases). The CDR3 totals 14 residues. The V gene's germline CDR1 is SNHLY and CDR2 FYNNEI. Trimming took 6 bases from V and 3 from J, leaving 15 bases between them. The CDR3 protein is CASRAVGGLYEQYF. The DNA for the CDR3 is TGTGCCAGCAGAGCCGTTGGGGGCCTCTACGAGCAGTACTTC.

This clone was observed a handful of times. The rearrangement joins TRBV6-5 to TRBJ1-1; a possible D gene is TRBD1 (6 bases). Germline V gene sequence: CDR1 MNHEY, CDR2 SVGAGI. CDR3 length equals 12 residues. Trimming left V 6 bases short and J 1 base short, with 6 bases between. The CDR3 region is CASRQGNTEAFF. The DNA of the CDR3 is TGTGCCAGCAGACAGGGGAACACTGAAGCTTTCTTT.

The chain is built from TRBV29-1 and TRBJ1-1; D is unresolved. Germline-derived CDR1 and CDR2 are SQVTM and ANQGSEA. V was pared by 4 bases and J by 0 bases, with 9 bases between. The CDR3 has 13 residues. This CDR3 reads CSVVPQVNTEAFF. As DNA, the CDR3 is TGCAGCGTTGTTCCCCAGGTGAACACTGAAGCTTTCTTT. Filled out from reference TRBV29-1 and TRBJ1-1, the complete variable domain reads SAVISQKPSRDICQRGTSLTIQCQVDSQVTMMFWYRQQPGQSLTLIATANQGSEATYESGFVIDKFPISRPNLTFSTLTVSNMSPEDSSIYLCSVVPQVNTEAFFGQGTRLTVV.

The chain couples TRBV9 to TRBJ2-7; 12 bases line up with TRBD1. Germline V gene sequence: CDR1 SGDLS, CDR2 YYNGEE. The CDR3 covers 17 residues. The ends lost 3 bases at V and 2 bases at J; junction bases unmatched: 9. In DNA form, the CDR3 reads TGTGCCAGCAGCGCATTTCCGGGACAGGGGGCCCCCTACGAGCAGTACTTC. Protein sequence: CASSAFPGQGAPYEQYF.

The rearrangement joins TRBV11-2 to TRBJ2-7; D not resolved. In germline, CDR1 is SGHAT, CDR2 FQNNGV. Trimming pared 8 bases from V and 0 bases from J, leaving 14 bases between. The CDR3 is 14 residues long. CDR3 in amino acids: CASALAASSYEQYF. The CDR3 DNA reads as TGTGCCAGCGCCCTTGCGGCGAGCTCCTACGAGCAGTACTTC.

This clone was seen just once. The rearrangement uses TRBV5-4 and TRBJ2-3, with a possible D match to TRBD1 (8 bases). The CDR3 has 15 amino acids. The V and J ends lost 6 bases and 0 bases respectively, with 14 bases between them. The V gene's germline CDR1 is SGHNT and CDR2 YYREEE (reference sequence). The CDR3 DNA reads as TGTGCCAGCAACAGGGGGGGAGATAGCACAGATACGCAGTATTTT. Its translation: CASNRGGDSTDTQYF.